The rows below give T cell receptor beta chains drawn from one sample of a study of T cells in Graves' hyperthyroidism and ophthalmopathy. In TCRdb, the multiplex PCR reads were re-called with MiXCR into one record per CDR3 protein. In the table there are roughly 200,000 distinct CDR3 sequences, 17% of which are singletons. Sequenced input: blood. All receptors derive from a woman between 50 and 59 years old with Graves' hyperthyroidism. The CDR3 runs from the conserved cysteine through the conserved F or W. D genes are given only for firm matches. The listing skips clone size in some rows; elsewhere it reads once, few, many or a size class.

d_gene: TRBD2
v_gene: TRBV5-1
abundance: -
j_gene: TRBJ2-3
CDR3nt: TGCGCCAGCAGCTTTGGGGCATTGGGCGACACTAGCGGGAGGGGTCGCACAGATACGCAGTATTTT
CDR3aa: CASSFGALGDTSGRGRTDTQYF

d_gene: -
v_gene: TRBV5-1
abundance: few
j_gene: TRBJ1-6
CDR3nt: TGCGCCAGCAGCTTGAGAAGGGATAATTCACCCCTCCACTTT
CDR3aa: CASSLRRDNSPLHF

d_gene: -
v_gene: TRBV11-3
abundance: many
j_gene: TRBJ1-1
CDR3nt: TGTGCCAGCAGCTTAGAGCTGGGGCGGGGAGCTTTCTTT
CDR3aa: CASSLELGRGAFF

d_gene: -
v_gene: TRBV20-1
abundance: -
j_gene: TRBJ1-1
CDR3nt: TGCAGTGCTAGCAGGGGCTACGGGACTGAAGCTTTCTTT
CDR3aa: CSASRGYGTEAFF

d_gene: -
v_gene: TRBV3-1
abundance: few
j_gene: TRBJ1-5
CDR3nt: TGTGCCAGCAGCCAAGAATCGGGCAGGGAGAGTCAGCCCCAGCATTTT
CDR3aa: CASSQESGRESQPQHF

d_gene: TRBD2
v_gene: TRBV7-9
abundance: -
j_gene: TRBJ2-7
CDR3nt: TGTGCCAGCAGCTCCCCGGGACTAGCGGGAGTCCACGAGCAGTACTTC
CDR3aa: CASSSPGLAGVHEQYF

d_gene: -
v_gene: TRBV7-3
abundance: many
j_gene: TRBJ1-2
CDR3nt: TGTGCCAGCAGCTTGCCGGGCAACTATGGCTACACCTTC
CDR3aa: CASSLPGNYGYTF

d_gene: -
v_gene: TRBV20-1
abundance: few
j_gene: TRBJ2-1
CDR3nt: TGCAGTGCTAGAGATCTATTGGGGCCTAGCGCGCCCAGCAATGAGCAGTTCTTC
CDR3aa: CSARDLLGPSAPSNEQFF

d_gene: -
v_gene: TRBV20-1
abundance: -
j_gene: TRBJ1-5
CDR3nt: TGCAGTGCTCCGCAGGGTGATCGCAATCAGCCCCAGCATTTT
CDR3aa: CSAPQGDRNQPQHF

d_gene: TRBD2
v_gene: TRBV20-1
abundance: few
j_gene: TRBJ2-7
CDR3nt: TGCAGTGCTAGAAGGACTAGTTCCTACGAGCAGTACTTC
CDR3aa: CSARRTSSYEQYF

d_gene: -
v_gene: TRBV6-1
abundance: few
j_gene: TRBJ1-3
CDR3nt: TGTGCCAGCCGGAATTCTGGAAACACCATATATTTT
CDR3aa: CASRNSGNTIYF

d_gene: -
v_gene: TRBV6-1
abundance: -
j_gene: TRBJ1-2
CDR3nt: TGTGCCAGCAGTGACCTGGACCGGAGTAACTATGGCTACACCTTC
CDR3aa: CASSDLDRSNYGYTF

d_gene: -
v_gene: TRBV20-1
abundance: many
j_gene: TRBJ2-1
CDR3nt: TGCAGTGCTAGAGAAATCGGTGAGCAGTTCTTC
CDR3aa: CSAREIGEQFF

d_gene: -
v_gene: TRBV3-1
abundance: many
j_gene: TRBJ1-1
CDR3nt: TGTGCCAGCACTCGGGGGGTCGGTCACACTGAAGCTTTCTTT
CDR3aa: CASTRGVGHTEAFF

d_gene: -
v_gene: TRBV3-1
abundance: many
j_gene: TRBJ2-1
CDR3nt: TGTGCCAGCAGCCAGTTCAGCGGTGCCGCCTCCTACAATGAGCAGTTCTTC
CDR3aa: CASSQFSGAASYNEQFF

d_gene: TRBD1
v_gene: TRBV12-3/TRBV12-4
abundance: few
j_gene: TRBJ2-5
CDR3nt: TGTGCCAGTGGTGACGGGACAGAAGAGACCCAGTACTTC
CDR3aa: CASGDGTEETQYF

d_gene: -
v_gene: TRBV20-1
abundance: many
j_gene: TRBJ2-5
CDR3nt: TGCAGTGCTTCCAGGACAGTCCAAGAGACCCAGTACTTC
CDR3aa: CSASRTVQETQYF

d_gene: TRBD2
v_gene: TRBV7-9
abundance: -
j_gene: TRBJ2-1
CDR3nt: TGTGCCAGCAGCTACCTACTAGCGGGAGGGCCTATTGAGCAGTTCTTC
CDR3aa: CASSYLLAGGPIEQFF

d_gene: -
v_gene: TRBV7-9
abundance: many
j_gene: TRBJ2-7
CDR3nt: TGTGCCAGCACACCAGCATCGGGACGCACCTACGAGCAGTACTTC
CDR3aa: CASTPASGRTYEQYF

d_gene: -
v_gene: TRBV11-3
abundance: many
j_gene: TRBJ1-2
CDR3nt: TGTGCCAGCAATAAGGCGGACTACGATGGCTACACCTTC
CDR3aa: CASNKADYDGYTF

d_gene: -
v_gene: TRBV3-1
abundance: many
j_gene: TRBJ1-2
CDR3nt: TGTGCCAGCAGCCCCGGGGGCTATGGCTACACCTTC
CDR3aa: CASSPGGYGYTF

d_gene: TRBD1
v_gene: TRBV11-2
abundance: -
j_gene: TRBJ2-7
CDR3nt: TGTGCCAGCAGCTTCCCCAGGGGGTCGGTCTACGAGCAGTACTTC
CDR3aa: CASSFPRGSVYEQYF

d_gene: -
v_gene: TRBV10-3
abundance: many
j_gene: TRBJ2-3
CDR3nt: TGTGCCATCAGTGAGATGGGGGATACGCAGTATTTT
CDR3aa: CAISEMGDTQYF

d_gene: -
v_gene: TRBV7-2
abundance: -
j_gene: TRBJ1-1
CDR3nt: TGTGCCAGCAGCACCACTTGGAGCCTGAACACTGAAGCTTTCTTT
CDR3aa: CASSTTWSLNTEAFF

d_gene: TRBD1
v_gene: TRBV6-2/TRBV6-3
abundance: few
j_gene: TRBJ1-5
CDR3nt: TGTGCCAGCAGTTCGAGGAAACAGGGGGTCTATAGCAATCAGCCCCAGCATTTT
CDR3aa: CASSSRKQGVYSNQPQHF

d_gene: -
v_gene: TRBV6-5
abundance: few
j_gene: TRBJ1-1
CDR3nt: TGTGCCAGCAGTTACCGGGGTTCGAACACTGAAGCTTTCTTT
CDR3aa: CASSYRGSNTEAFF

d_gene: -
v_gene: TRBV6-1
abundance: many
j_gene: TRBJ1-2
CDR3nt: TGTGCCAGCACCGACAGCTATGGCTACACCTTC
CDR3aa: CASTDSYGYTF

d_gene: -
v_gene: TRBV20-1
abundance: -
j_gene: TRBJ1-4
CDR3nt: TGCAGTGCTACGGCGGAAGCAGAAAAACTGTTTTTT
CDR3aa: CSATAEAEKLFF

d_gene: -
v_gene: TRBV12-3/TRBV12-4
abundance: -
j_gene: TRBJ1-2
CDR3nt: TGTGCCAGCAGCCGCTCCCGGACAGCAAGCTTCTATGGCTACACCTTC
CDR3aa: CASSRSRTASFYGYTF

d_gene: -
v_gene: TRBV5-1
abundance: many
j_gene: TRBJ1-1
CDR3nt: TGCGCCAGCAGCTTGGCCGGGGGGAGTAACGGTGAAGCTTTCTTT
CDR3aa: CASSLAGGSNGEAFF

d_gene: TRBD1
v_gene: TRBV5-1
abundance: -
j_gene: TRBJ2-5
CDR3nt: TGCGCCAGCACCGACGGGACAGCGCAAGAGACCCAGTACTTC
CDR3aa: CASTDGTAQETQYF

d_gene: -
v_gene: TRBV11-2
abundance: many
j_gene: TRBJ2-7
CDR3nt: TGTGCCAGCAGCTTACTTGCGGGACCCTGGGGCGAGCAGTACTTC
CDR3aa: CASSLLAGPWGEQYF

d_gene: TRBD2
v_gene: TRBV14
abundance: few
j_gene: TRBJ2-1
CDR3nt: TGTGCCAGCAGCCATGGAGGGACTAGCGGGAGGGCCATGAATGAGCAGTTCTTC
CDR3aa: CASSHGGTSGRAMNEQFF

d_gene: TRBD1
v_gene: TRBV27
abundance: many
j_gene: TRBJ1-5
CDR3nt: TGTGCCAGCAGTTTAGCAGGGGGCTATCAGCCCCAGCATTTT
CDR3aa: CASSLAGGYQPQHF

d_gene: TRBD1
v_gene: TRBV24-1
abundance: few
j_gene: TRBJ2-1
CDR3nt: TGTGCCACCAGGGGAGGACAGGGTGTTGGGGGCAATGAGCAGTTCTTC
CDR3aa: CATRGGQGVGGNEQFF